This TCR beta chain emerged from a study of blood T cell repertoires in COVID-19. Overall study context: Sites in the United States, Italy and Spain provided acute and convalescent COVID-19 samples.

The CDR3 runs to 17 residues. J was trimmed by 2 bases and V by 6 bases; bases with no gene match: 11. CDR1 and CDR2 (germline): LGHDT, YNNKEL (reference sequence). Profiled with immunoSEQ multiplex PCR; TCRdb holds only in-frame clones, not every one. In the table there are about 350,000 clones, more than 75% of which are singletons. The sequence was obtained from a woman aged 25 to 45 who had recovered from COVID-19. The chain has TRBV3-1 (or the pseudogene TRBV3-2) and TRBJ2-3; 10 bases are shared with TRBD1. The specimen sequenced was PBMCs or T cells enriched from blood (not recorded which). The CDR3 loop is CASSGPGTGVLTDTQYF. CDR3 nucleotide sequence: TGTGCCAGCAGTGGGCCCGGGACAGGGGTACTCACAGATACGCAGTATTTT.